The source of this T cell receptor beta chain is a study of CD8+ T cells in alopecia areata. Study findings and constraints: Sequences from scalp samples also cover resident alphabeta T cells of normal skin.

Extracted RNA was reverse transcribed, and the resulting cDNA served as sequencing template. Data came from immunoSEQ multiplex PCR; TCRdb stores just in-frame clones and leaves some out. Counted here are over 150,000 clones, roughly 61% occurring once; the ten biggest clones make up 10% to 15%. Germline-derived CDR1 and CDR2 are ENHRY and SYGVKD. V was clipped by 2 bases and J by 5 bases, with 7 bases between them. This CDR3 is built from 13 residues. Regarding this clone: Antigen unknown.

Treatment: oral pan-JAK inhibitor, 5-10 mg twice daily. Sequencing used CD8+ T cells sorted from blood, obtained at week 24, from a patient treated with tofacitinib. The source is a human donor with alopecia areata. V gene TRBV10-3 combines with J gene TRBJ1-5; tentative D call: TRBD1 (5 bases). In DNA, the CDR3 is TGTGCCATCAGTGAGCCGGGGGATCAGCCCCAGCATTTT. Residues: CAISEPGDQPQHF.